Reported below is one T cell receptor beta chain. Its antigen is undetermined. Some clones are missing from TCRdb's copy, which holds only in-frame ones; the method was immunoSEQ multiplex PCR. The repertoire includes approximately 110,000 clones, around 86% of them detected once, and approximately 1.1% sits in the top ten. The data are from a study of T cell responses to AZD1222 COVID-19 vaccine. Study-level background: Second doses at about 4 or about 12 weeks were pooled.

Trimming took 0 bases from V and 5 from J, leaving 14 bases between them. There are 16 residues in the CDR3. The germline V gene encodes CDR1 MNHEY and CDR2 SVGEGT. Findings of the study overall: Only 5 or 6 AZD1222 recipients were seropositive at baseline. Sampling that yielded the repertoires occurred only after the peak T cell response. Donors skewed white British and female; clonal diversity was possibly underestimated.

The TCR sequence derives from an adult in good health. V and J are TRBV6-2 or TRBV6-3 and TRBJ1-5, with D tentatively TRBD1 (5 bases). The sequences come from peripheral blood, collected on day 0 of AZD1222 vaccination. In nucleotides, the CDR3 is TGTGCCAGCAGTTACTCACACAGGAGGACGGATCAGCCCCAGCATTTT. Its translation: CASSYSHRRTDQPQHF.